This T cell receptor beta chain was captured by sequencing in a study of T cell changes during pregnancy in multiple sclerosis. Produced via immunoSEQ multiplex PCR; TCRdb's table is partial and in-frame only. The sample holds 50,000 or so clones, about nine tenths seen once. V lost 3 bases to trimming and J lost 4 bases; unmatched junction nucleotides: 7. The germline CDR1 and CDR2 sequences are KGHSH and LQKENI. The CDR3 is 16 residues long. The receptor comes from a female donor with multiple sclerosis, enrolled in a pregnancy study. Specimen: CD4+ T cells from peripheral blood mononuclear cells, collected in the second trimester of pregnancy. V gene TRBV18 combines with J gene TRBJ1-1; 11 positions agree with TRBD1. The CDR3 spells CASSPGQGARGTEAFF. The CDR3 nucleotides read TGTGCCAGCTCACCTGGACAGGGGGCGCGGGGCACTGAAGCTTTCTTT.